Each of the 10 T cell receptor beta chains below was sequenced from the same sample in a study of blood T cell repertoires in COVID-19. Here immunoSEQ multiplex PCR was the method, and the copy in TCRdb shows in-frame clones only, minus some. This table holds 250,000 to 300,000 clones, roughly 90% found once. Source material: PBMCs or T cells enriched from blood (not recorded which). These receptors were taken from a woman aged 40 to 49 who had recovered from COVID-19.

The gene calls are TRBV18 and TRBJ1-6; 8 positions agree with TRBD1. The V segment lost 3 bases and the J segment 5 bases; nucleotides outside the gene matches: 6. The CDR3 covers 16 residues. The germline CDR1 and CDR2 sequences are KGHSH and LQKENI. The CDR3 spells CASSPQGASNNSPLHF. The CDR3 coding sequence is TGTGCCAGCTCACCCCAGGGGGCGAGCAATAATTCACCCCTCCACTTT.

This chain connects TRBV11-3 to TRBJ2-1; D might be TRBD1 (6 bases). Per the germline V gene, CDR1 is SGHNT and CDR2 is YENEEA. V was trimmed by 1 base and J by 4 bases, leaving 11 bases between them. The CDR3 runs to 15 residues. This CDR3 reads CASSLVSRGYNEQFF. CDR3 sequence (DNA): TGTGCCAGCAGCTTAGTTTCCAGGGGTTACAATGAGCAGTTCTTC.

The rearrangement links TRBV18 to TRBJ1-1; 10 bases align to TRBD1. With V trimmed by 6 bases and J by 6 bases, 13 bases remained unmatched. The length of the CDR3 is 16 residues. Germline values: CDR1 KGHSH, CDR2 LQKENI. The chain's CDR3 is CASSSDRGLSLPEAFF. CDR3 DNA: TGTGCCAGCTCGTCAGACAGGGGGCTATCGCTTCCTGAAGCTTTCTTT.

The chain links TRBV2 to TRBJ1-2, with D maybe TRBD1 (5 bases). Germline CDR1 SNHLY, CDR2 FYNNEI. V lost 2 bases, J lost 6 bases, and 16 bases lay in between. This CDR3 contains 15 residues. The CDR3 DNA follows: TGTGCCAGCAGTGAAAGGCAGGGCCGAGGAGATGGCTACACCTTC. It is translated as CASSERQGRGDGYTF.

In this sample, this clone turned up once. The chain recombines TRBV5-1 with TRBJ2-2; weak D call: TRBD2 (6 bases). This CDR3 has 18 residues. Germline loops: CDR1 SGHRS, CDR2 YFSETQ. With 0 bases removed from V and 1 base from J, the gap between germline ends came to 16 bases. DNA of the CDR3: TGCGCCAGCAGCTTGGCCAAGGCGGGGCCATTGAACACCGGGGAGCTGTTTTTT. This gives the protein CASSLAKAGPLNTGELFF. Drawing the rest from reference TRBV5-1 and TRBJ2-2, the complete variable domain is KAGVTQTPRYLIKTRGQQVTLSCSPISGHRSVSWYQQTPGQGLQFLFEYFSETQRNKGNFPGRFSGRQFSNSRSEMNVSTLELGDSALYLCASSLAKAGPLNTGELFFGEGSRLTVL.

This chain links TRBV19 with TRBJ1-6, with a tentative D call TRBD1 (6 bases). CDR3 length: 15 residues. Germline-derived CDR1 and CDR2 are LNHDA and SQIVND (reference sequence). The V end was cut by 3 bases, the J end by 6 bases, with 12 bases between. CDR3 DNA: TGTGCCAGTAGTATCGTACAGGGTGCTAATTCACCCCTCCACTTT. Translated: CASSIVQGANSPLHF. Looking up the rest from reference TRBV19 and TRBJ1-6 gives the full variable domain: DGGITQSPKYLFRKEGQNVTLSCEQNLNHDAMYWYRQDPGQGLRLIYYSQIVNDFQKGDIAEGYSVSREKKESFPLTVTSAQKNPTAFYLCASSIVQGANSPLHFGNGTRLTVT.

V gene TRBV7-2 combines with J gene TRBJ1-5; no clear D gene. V was cut by 2 bases and J by 5 bases, with 10 bases left in between. This CDR3 spans 14 amino acids. Germline V gene data show CDR1 as SGHTA and CDR2 as FQGNSA. CDR3 in DNA: TGTGCCAGCAGCTTAAATCCAGGATATCAGCCCCAGCATTTT. This translates into CASSLNPGYQPQHF.

In DNA form, the CDR3 reads TGTGCCAGCAGCGTAGGTCGGCGGAGCACAGATACGCAGTATTTT. Translated, it gives CASSVGRRSTDTQYF. This chain links TRBV9 with TRBJ2-3; D call uncertain. V dropped 0 bases and J dropped 0 bases, with 8 bases sitting between them. The CDR3 covers 15 residues. Germline V gives CDR1 SGDLS, CDR2 YYNGEE.

The chain employs TRBV7-2 and TRBJ1-5; D gene ambiguous. The CDR3 consists of 14 residues. V was cut by 1 base and J by 4 bases, with 8 bases left in between. Germline loops: CDR1 SGHTA, CDR2 FQGNSA. CDR3 sequence: CASSLDISNQPQHF. The CDR3 DNA sequence: TGTGCCAGCAGCTTAGACATATCTAATCAGCCCCAGCATTTT. The complete variable domain, with remaining parts taken from reference TRBV7-2 and TRBJ1-5, reads GAGVSQSPSNKVTEKGKDVELRCDPISGHTALYWYRQSLGQGLEFLIYFQGNSAPDKSGLPSDRFSAERTGGSVSTLTIQRTQQEDSAVYLCASSLDISNQPQHFGDGTRLSIL.

The chain carries TRBV5-4 and TRBJ2-5; 16 nucleotides agree with TRBD2. Per germline, CDR1 SGHNT and CDR2 YYREEE (reference sequence). The CDR3 has 17 amino acids. V lost 9 bases to trimming and J lost 5 bases; unmatched junction nucleotides: 13. The CDR3 here is CATIPGLAGGPGETQYF. The CDR3 nucleotides are TGTGCCACAATACCGGGACTAGCGGGAGGGCCGGGGGAGACCCAGTACTTC.